One T cell receptor (beta chain) is described in this entry. As yet, its antigen is unknown. Germline CDR1 MNHNS, CDR2 SASEGT. CDR3 length: 14 residues. V shed 6 bases, J shed 1 base, and the junction held 5 bases outside the gene matches. This specimen belongs to a study of cytomegalovirus exposure and HLA in healthy donors. General study findings and limits: Near-uniform donor sequencing depth was presumed by presence/absence analyses. Cytomegalovirus status was reportedly diagnosed by the classifier with high specificity and sensitivity. Earlier analysis yielded a pattern in which most TCR beta V segments were productive about 90% or about 30% of the time.

The PCR had 60 Vbeta and 13 Jbeta primers. Under the authors' procedure: Unique TCR beta chains totaled some 80 million in a later count, with 8.5 million to 12 million of them shared. Only in-frame clones appear in the TCRdb table, and some are missing; sequencing was by immunoSEQ multiplex PCR. D and trimming were read from the DNA, whereas the V and J calls and clone size are those reported in that table. The sample includes approximately 150,000 clones, roughly 70% of them seen just once. The chain carries TRBV6-1 and TRBJ2-5, with 7 bases fitting TRBD1. The source of this sequence is a male donor in good health and CMV-seronegative. The sample was PBMCs. DNA for the CDR3: TGTGCCAGCAGGAGGGACAGCCTCCAAGAGACCCAGTACTTC. It encodes CASRRDSLQETQYF.